Following are 27 T cell receptor beta chains from one sample sequenced in a study of cytomegalovirus exposure and HLA in healthy donors. Both 60 Vbeta primers and 13 Jbeta primers went into the PCR. Using immunoSEQ multiplex PCR, the repertoire was profiled, and TCRdb retains in-frame clones only, with some absent. The table has some 200,000 clones, 82% seen once. The sample was PBMCs. The origin of the receptors is a woman between 50 and 59 years old in good health and CMV-seropositive.

V gene TRBV5-1 combines with J gene TRBJ2-2, with TRBD1 matching over 8 bases. V lost 5 bases to trimming and J lost 5 bases; unmatched junction nucleotides: 5. This CDR3 has 14 amino acids. Germline CDR1 is SGHRS and CDR2 is YFSETQ. CDR3 protein: CASRDRVATGELFF. In DNA form, the CDR3 reads TGCGCCAGCAGGGACAGGGTCGCAACCGGGGAGCTGTTTTTT.

This rearrangement joins TRBV5-1 to TRBJ2-2, with 10 nucleotides matching TRBD2. Germline V lookup: CDR1 SGHRS, CDR2 YFSETQ. CDR3 size: 16 residues. V lost 2 bases and J lost 7; bases outside the gene matches: 8. The DNA of the CDR3 is TGCGCCAGCAGCTTCGTAAGCGGGGGGGCCGTCGGGGAGCTGTTTTTT. Its protein product is CASSFVSGGAVGELFF.

This sequence joins TRBV16 and TRBJ2-1, with TRBD2 matching over 7 bases. V trimming: 3 bases; J trimming: 9 bases; junction bases outside the gene matches: 14. CDR1 is KGHSY and CDR2 is FQNENV in the germline V gene. The CDR3 runs 16 residues. The CDR3 reads CASSHPGLVRRGEQFF. The CDR3 DNA follows: TGTGCCAGCAGCCACCCAGGACTAGTCCGACGGGGTGAGCAGTTCTTC.

Points on this clone: At one of its ends the junction is not consistent with the germline gene, which may arise from a read error. This chain links TRBV4-1 with TRBJ2-7; D not certain. Germline V gene sequence: CDR1 MGHRA, CDR2 YSYEKL. This CDR3 comprises 15 residues. In DNA form, the CDR3 reads TGCGCCATCAGCGCCCGAATTTCCGGAGCCTACGAGCAGTACTTC. Protein product: CAISARISGAYEQYF.

This chain uses TRBV6-5 with TRBJ2-1, with 12 nucleotides matching TRBD2. This CDR3 has 13 residues. Per germline, CDR1 MNHEY and CDR2 SVGAGI. The J segment lost 12 bases and the V segment lost 6 bases, leaving 6 bases of the junction unmatched. The CDR3 region is CASRTSGRLGQFF. The DNA for the CDR3 is TGTGCCAGCAGGACTAGCGGGAGACTGGGGCAGTTCTTC.

J is TRBJ2-7 and V is TRBV14, with 7 bases fitting TRBD1. Germline-derived CDR1 and CDR2 are SGHDN and FVKESK. CDR3 length: 15 residues. With 3 bases clipped from V and 0 bases from J, the junction kept 5 bases outside the gene matches. CDR3 residues: CASSQGQLSSYEQYF. CDR3 DNA sequence: TGTGCCAGCAGCCAGGGACAGCTAAGCTCCTACGAGCAGTACTTC.

The V and J genes are TRBV28 and TRBJ2-3; 10 bases line up with TRBD2. Trimming at V came to 8 bases and at J to 5 bases, leaving 34 bases not matched to a gene. CDR1 and CDR2 from the germline V gene are MDHEN and SYDVKM. This CDR3 has 23 residues. The CDR3 spells CASRLVGRGHNNSSGRDRDTQYF. The CDR3 region has the DNA TGTGCCAGCCGCCTGGTGGGGAGGGGGCACAACAATTCTAGCGGGAGAGATAGAGATACGCAGTATTTT.

V gene TRBV28 combines with J gene TRBJ2-4, with D perhaps matching TRBD1 (5 bases). The CDR3 runs to 17 residues. Germline V gene lookup returns CDR1 MDHEN and CDR2 SYDVKM. The V end lost 4 bases, the J end lost 0 bases, and 16 bases lay between the germline ends. The CDR3 here is CASSSVPEGAAKNIQYF. Here the CDR3 DNA reads TGTGCCAGCAGTTCGGTCCCGGAAGGGGCAGCCAAAAACATTCAGTACTTC.

The chain has TRBV18 and TRBJ2-1; D gene ambiguous. Germline assignment: CDR1 KGHSH and CDR2 LQKENI. Deletions cut 6 bases from V and 8 bases from J, with 5 bases between. The length of the CDR3 is 10 residues. DNA for the CDR3: TGTGCCAGCTCCCAGGATGAGCAGTTCTTC. Protein sequence: CASSQDEQFF. The full variable domain, completed using reference TRBV18 and TRBJ2-1, is NAGVMQNPRHLVRRRGQEARLRCSPMKGHSHVYWYRQLPEEGLKFMVYLQKENIIDESGMPKERFSAEFPKEGPSILRIQQVVRGDSAAYFCASSQDEQFFGPGTRLTVL.

V is TRBV9 and J is TRBJ1-4, with a possible D match to TRBD1 (6 bases). This CDR3 region has 14 residues. The germline V and J ends were trimmed by 3 bases and 8 bases, with 14 bases remaining between them. CDR1 SGDLS and CDR2 YYNGEE come from the germline V gene. The CDR3 DNA follows: TGTGCCAGCAGCGCCCAGGGGTTAGGAGAAAAACTGTTTTTT. As protein: CASSAQGLGEKLFF.

V usage is TRBV4-1 and J usage is TRBJ1-4; 8 bases agree with TRBD1. CDR3 size: 18 residues. CDR1 is MGHRA and CDR2 is YSYEKL in the germline V gene. J gave up 8 bases and V 0 bases, and 14 bases lay outside the gene matches. The CDR3 coding sequence is TGCGCCAGCAGCCAAGAAGGGACAGGAGGGGTAATACAGGAAAAACTGTTTTTT. Its translation: CASSQEGTGGVIQEKLFF.

The V gene is TRBV5-1, the J gene TRBJ1-2, with a possible D match to TRBD1 (6 bases). This CDR3 has 13 residues. With 1 base removed from V and 12 bases from J, the gap between germline ends came to 16 bases. Germline-derived CDR1 and CDR2 are SGHRS and YFSETQ. CDR3: CASSLRVDSVNTF. DNA for the CDR3: TGCGCCAGCAGCTTGAGGGTGGACAGTGTGAACACCTTC.

V gene TRBV28 combines with J gene TRBJ2-7; perhaps TRBD2 as D (6 bases). V was cut by 6 bases and J by 3 bases, with 9 bases left in between. This CDR3 contains 12 residues. Per germline, CDR1 MDHEN and CDR2 SYDVKM. The CDR3 loop reads CASSGTHYEQYF. As DNA, the CDR3 is TGTGCCAGCAGCGGGACTCACTACGAGCAGTACTTC.

The chain joins TRBV6-5 to TRBJ1-4; D is undetermined. The germline CDR1 and CDR2 sequences are MNHEY and SVGAGI. The CDR3 covers 15 residues. V lost 0 bases, J lost 5 bases, and 10 bases lay in between. The CDR3 nucleotides are TGTGCCAGCAGTTACTCCGGGATTTCAAATGAAAAACTGTTTTTT. It is translated as CASSYSGISNEKLFF.

The chain employs TRBV5-4 and TRBJ2-6; no definite D call. The CDR3 is 16 residues long. Germline loops: CDR1 SGHNT, CDR2 YYREEE (reference sequence). V was trimmed by 0 bases and J by 1 base, leaving 8 bases between them. In DNA form, the CDR3 reads TGTGCCAGCAGCTTGGTCCGCCAGTCTGGGGCCAACGTCCTGACTTTC. Protein sequence: CASSLVRQSGANVLTF.

This chain uses TRBV19 with TRBJ2-7; perhaps TRBD2 as D (5 bases). Germline assignment: CDR1 LNHDA and CDR2 SQIVND (reference sequence). The V and J ends lost 6 bases and 4 bases respectively, with 13 bases between them. This CDR3 has 13 residues. CDR3 sequence: CASSEGSPYEQYF. The CDR3 DNA reads as TGTGCCAGTAGCGAGGGAAGCCCTTACGAGCAGTACTTC.

The chain has TRBV28 and TRBJ2-1; D ambiguous. Trimming removed 4 bases at V and 4 bases at J, with 2 bases between. The CDR3 length is 11 residues. CDR1 is MDHEN and CDR2 is SYDVKM in the germline V gene. The CDR3 DNA reads TGTGCCAGCAGTTCTTACAATGAGCAGTTCTTC. It encodes CASSSYNEQFF.

The rearrangement joins TRBV5-1 to TRBJ2-5; TRBD1 matches 9 bases. Germline CDR1 SGHRS, CDR2 YFSETQ. The V and J ends lost 4 bases and 0 bases, in that order; junction bases with no gene match: 7. This CDR3 contains 16 residues. CDR3 DNA sequence: TGCGCCAGCAGCCTCGGGACAGGGAGGTACCAAGAGACCCAGTACTTC. Protein product: CASSLGTGRYQETQYF.

The V gene is TRBV28, the J gene TRBJ1-3; 8 bases are shared with TRBD1. Germline trimming cut 3 bases from V and 2 bases from J; bases unmatched to any gene: 6. The CDR3 totals 16 residues. Germline V CDR1 and CDR2: MDHEN, SYDVKM. The CDR3 bases are TGTGCCAGCAGTTTGACGGACAGGGTGCCTGGAAACACCATATATTTT. Amino acids: CASSLTDRVPGNTIYF.

The genes are TRBV9 and TRBJ2-2; TRBD2 is a possible D gene (5 bases). V was cut by 0 bases and J by 5 bases, with 8 bases left in between. From germline, CDR1 is SGDLS and CDR2 YYNGEE. The CDR3 sequence is 14 residues long. The CDR3 region is CASSVGPGTGELFF. CDR3 sequence (DNA): TGTGCCAGCAGCGTAGGCCCGGGGACCGGGGAGCTGTTTTTT.

V is TRBV9 and J is TRBJ2-5, with 7 bases aligning to TRBD2. V was clipped by 4 bases and J by 0 bases; unmatched bases: 12. Germline CDR1 SGDLS, CDR2 YYNGEE. The CDR3 has 17 residues. In DNA form, the CDR3 reads TGTGCCAGCAGCCCCGGGTGGGGGGGGAGAGACCAAGAGACCCAGTACTTC. Translation: CASSPGWGGRDQETQYF.

The chain uses TRBV28 and TRBJ2-3, with TRBD2 identical over 12 bases. The CDR3 totals 16 residues. Germline assignment: CDR1 MDHEN and CDR2 SYDVKM. V shed 6 bases, J shed 2 bases, and the junction held 6 bases outside the gene matches. CDR3 loop: CASRTSGREDTDTQYF. In nucleotides, the CDR3 is TGTGCCAGCAGGACTAGCGGGAGAGAAGACACAGATACGCAGTATTTT.

The chain is built from TRBV4-3 and TRBJ1-2; 7 bases line up with TRBD1. The CDR3 contains 14 residues. Germline V lookup: CDR1 LGHNA, CDR2 YSLEER. Unmatched junction bases numbered 6, after V lost 0 bases and J lost 8 bases. For the CDR3, the DNA is TGCGCCAGCAGCCAAGAGAGGGGGCAGAGGGGCTACACCTTC. Translated, it gives CASSQERGQRGYTF.

The chain has TRBV10-3 and TRBJ1-1; D may be TRBD1 (6 bases). Per the germline V gene, CDR1 is ENHRY and CDR2 is SYGVKD. The V gene lost 9 bases and the J gene lost 1 base, with 21 bases spanning the gap. The CDR3 covers 16 residues. The chain's CDR3 is CAMGQFHSNKNTEAFF. CDR3 in DNA: TGTGCCATGGGACAATTCCATTCTAACAAGAACACTGAAGCTTTCTTT.

The chain couples TRBV7-6 to TRBJ2-3; 12 bases are shared with TRBD2. This CDR3 is 16 amino acids long. The junction had 10 bases not matched to a gene; V was cut back by 5 bases and J by 7 bases. CDR1 and CDR2 (germline): SGHVS, FNYEAQ. CDR3: CASSPLTSGSGYTQYF. CDR3 DNA: TGTGCCAGCAGCCCATTGACTAGCGGGAGTGGGTATACGCAGTATTTT.

A single count supports this clone. The J gene is TRBJ2-7, the V gene TRBV19; 9 positions match TRBD2. V shed 6 bases, J shed 3 bases, and the junction held 6 bases outside the gene matches. In germline, CDR1 is LNHDA, CDR2 SQIVND (reference sequence). The CDR3 length is 14 residues. The CDR3 coding sequence is TGTGCCAGTAGCACCATAGCGGGAGTCTACGAGCAGTACTTC. Residues: CASSTIAGVYEQYF.

V usage is TRBV19 and J usage is TRBJ1-2; TRBD1 aligns across 9 bases. Germline V lookup: CDR1 LNHDA, CDR2 SQIVND (reference sequence). V shed 3 bases, J shed 4 bases, and the junction held 3 bases outside the gene matches. This CDR3 spans 14 amino acids. The CDR3 spells CASSIGTGSYGYTF. CDR3 coding DNA: TGTGCCAGTAGTATCGGGACAGGGTCCTATGGCTACACCTTC.